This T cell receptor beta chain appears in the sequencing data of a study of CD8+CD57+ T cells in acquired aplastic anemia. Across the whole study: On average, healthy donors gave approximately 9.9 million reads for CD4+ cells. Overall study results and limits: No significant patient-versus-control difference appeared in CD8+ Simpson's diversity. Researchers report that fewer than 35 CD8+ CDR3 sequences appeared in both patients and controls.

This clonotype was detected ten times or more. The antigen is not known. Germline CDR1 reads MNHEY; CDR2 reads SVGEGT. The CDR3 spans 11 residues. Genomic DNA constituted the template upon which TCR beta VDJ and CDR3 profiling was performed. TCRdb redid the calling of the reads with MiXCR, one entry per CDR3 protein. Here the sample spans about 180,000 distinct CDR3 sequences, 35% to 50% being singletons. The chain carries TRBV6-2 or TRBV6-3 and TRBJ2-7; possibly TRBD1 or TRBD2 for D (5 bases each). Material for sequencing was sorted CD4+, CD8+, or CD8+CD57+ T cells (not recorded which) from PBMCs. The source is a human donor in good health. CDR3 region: CATQGETSGNV. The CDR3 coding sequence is TGTGCCACCCAGGGAGAGACGTCCGGTAATGTC.